Detailed here is one TCR beta chain. This clonotype has ten or more counts. No antigen is known for it. No base qualities exist here, and no much larger clone lies one base off it. Profiling of TCR beta VDJ combinations and CDR3 sequences used genomic DNA as the template. TCR repertoire sequencing was run on an Illumina HiSeq 2000. The paper's data handling went like this. TRBV/TRBJ rearrangement plots, CDR3 size and DJ length profiles, and Simpson's diversity index were used to assess repertoires. The most abundant DNA sequence in the deep sequencing data was defined as the immunodominant clone. CDR3 amino acid sequences were checked for sharing between subjects and were compared against published repertoires and the VDJdb database. TCRdb reanalyzed the raw reads on its own, using fastp at Q25 for trimming and MiXCR for clone calling, and kept in-frame beta chains. Rows with a matching CDR3 protein are joined into one entry that keeps the most common DNA and genes. TCRdb, rather than the study authors, made the V and J calls. The sample contains a few hundred thousand distinct CDR3 sequences, 45% to 65% of them found a single time. The ten largest clones represent 8% of the sample.

In the study, sorted CD4+ and CD8+ blood T cells from patients with severe aplastic anemia and from healthy subjects underwent deep sequencing of TCR repertoires. Ficoll-Paque density gradient centrifugation was used to isolate peripheral blood mononuclear cells. CD4+ and CD8+ T cells were sorted by FACS or magnetic beads before DNA extraction. The germline V gene specifies SQVTM as CDR1 and ANQGSEA as CDR2. The CDR3 sequence holds 14 residues, the cysteine and phenylalanine included. Of all the DNA, just the CDR3 is kept, 42 bases in frame from base 1. Trimming takes 0 bases from V and 4 bases from J, and the germline ends sit 12 bases apart. This entry is derived from a study of CD8+CD57+ T cells in acquired aplastic anemia (dated by TCRdb to the late 2010s). With regard to the full study: A mean of roughly 3.2 ug of DNA, ranging from roughly 0.19 to 27.4 ug, was extracted from sorted CD4+ and CD8+ cells. General findings and caveats noted by the study authors: Patients and healthy controls showed no significant difference in CD8+ Simpson's diversity (P=0.060). Around 30 CD8+ CDR3 sequences were found in both patients and controls but appeared to be highly expressed in patients and within the immunodominant clones of the patients.

The clonotype comes from a human donor with severe aplastic anemia or a healthy control (not recorded which). The V gene is TRBV29-1 and the J gene is TRBJ1-1; TRBD1 is possibly the D segment (5 matching bases). Sequenced sample: sorted CD4+, CD8+, or CD8+CD57+ T cells (not recorded which) from PBMCs. In nucleotide form, the sequence is TGCAGCGTTGAAGATCTGCGGGGGATCACTGAAGCTTTCTTT. The resulting protein is CSVEDLRGITEAFF.